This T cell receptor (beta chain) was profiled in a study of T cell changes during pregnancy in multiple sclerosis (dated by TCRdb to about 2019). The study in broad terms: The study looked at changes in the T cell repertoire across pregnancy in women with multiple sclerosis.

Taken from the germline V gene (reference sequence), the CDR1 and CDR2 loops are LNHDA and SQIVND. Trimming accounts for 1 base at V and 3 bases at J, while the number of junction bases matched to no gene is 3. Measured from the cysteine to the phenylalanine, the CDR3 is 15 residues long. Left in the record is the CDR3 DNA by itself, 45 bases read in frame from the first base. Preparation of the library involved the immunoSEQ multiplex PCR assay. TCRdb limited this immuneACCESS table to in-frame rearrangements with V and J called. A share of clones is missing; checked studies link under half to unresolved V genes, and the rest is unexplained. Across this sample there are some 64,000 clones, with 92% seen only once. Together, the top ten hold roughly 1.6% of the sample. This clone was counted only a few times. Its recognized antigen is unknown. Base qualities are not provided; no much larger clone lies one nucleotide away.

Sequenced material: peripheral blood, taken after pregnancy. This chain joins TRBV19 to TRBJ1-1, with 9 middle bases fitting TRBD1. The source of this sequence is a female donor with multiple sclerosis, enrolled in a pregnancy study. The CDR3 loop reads CASSIVGTGHTEAFF. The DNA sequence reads TGTGCCAGTAGTATAGTCGGGACAGGGCACACTGAAGCTTTCTTT.